This TCR beta chain was identified in a study of Ad26.COV2.S vaccination and SARS-CoV-2 variants. CDR3 length: 14 amino acids. V shed 5 bases and J shed 1 base, with 11 bases lying between them. Germline V CDR1 and CDR2: MDHEN, SYDVKM. Sequencing was performed with immunoSEQ multiplex PCR; in TCRdb, only in-frame clones are kept and a portion is missing. This table holds 350,000 to 400,000 clones, 80% to 90% found once. Noted treatment: roughly 18 received Ad26.COV2.S at low or high dose, single or two shots; several received placebo; per-sample allocation not given. At day 63 after the first vaccine or placebo injection, samples were drawn.

The gene calls are TRBV28 and TRBJ1-2; weak D call: TRBD1 (6 bases). This TCR came from a person between 18 and 65 years old who received the Ad26.COV2.S COVID-19 vaccine or a placebo. Sequences were derived from peripheral blood, sampled in a trial of Ad26.COV2.S vaccine versus placebo. The CDR3 nucleotides are TGTGCCAGCAGTGTTCCGGGACATAACTATGGCTACACCTTC. It translates to CASSVPGHNYGYTF.